This T cell receptor beta chain was identified in a study of T cells expressing NK-cell markers (dated by TCRdb to about 2020). As for the study more broadly: Three sorted T-cell subsets (CD3+CD56+NKG2C+, CD3+CD56+NKG2C- and CD3+CD56-NKG2C+) from fewer than 10 donors had their TCR beta-chain repertoires profiled. Among the eight sequenced donors, only one was HCMV-seronegative, while the other seven were HCMV-seropositive. All eight donors whose samples were sequenced were randomly selected healthy volunteers, three of them men and five women. The libraries were sequenced on Illumina HiSeq 2000/2500, MiSeq or NextSeq, producing 2 x 150 bp reads.

Points on this clonotype: Its binding antigen is unknown.

Sequenced using an Illumina HiSeq 2000. TCR beta cDNA libraries were made by 5'RACE template switching that added a universal primer site and unique molecular identifiers. cDNA synthesis was primed from the TCR beta constant segment and was followed by two successive PCR amplification steps. The authors' analysis ran thus. Reads were demultiplexed and grouped by UMI with MIGEC, and clonotypes were assembled and quantified with MiTCR. To exclude erroneous sequences, only TCR cDNA sequences supported by at least two reads were retained. The tcR package was used for downstream repertoire analysis, with clonotypes matched between fractions based on CDR3 nucleotide sequence plus V segment. Antigen specificity was annotated against VDJdb with VDJmatch, allowing one amino acid substitution in CDR3. Each entry corresponds to one CDR3 protein sequence from reads that TCRdb reprocessed, and DNA is not given. TCRdb, not the authors, supplied the V and J calls. The sample has 350,000 to 450,000 distinct CDR3 sequences on record. The top ten hold 5% to 5.5% of the sample.

HCMV serostatus was determined by detecting HCMV-specific IgG in serum with a commercial ELISA kit. Peripheral blood mononuclear cells were isolated from blood by Ficoll density gradient centrifugation. Study-wide findings and limitations: Whether the expanded NKG2C-expressing T cell clones were specific for HCMV antigens was left unclear. In roughly 6 donors, the dominant CD3+CD56+NKG2C+ clonotypes ranked among the top 10 CD8+ clonotypes, making up roughly 1.0-7.0% of CD8+ T cells. Those dominant clonotypes were again the most abundant among CD3+CD56-NKG2C+ cells in a few donors, at roughly 25-65%.

CDR1 SGDLS and CDR2 YYNGEE were looked up in the germline V gene. Spanning cysteine to phenylalanine, the CDR3 consists of 15 amino acids. Only the protein is on record. The receptor was derived from a man aged 18-75 years in good health. The sample comprised blood T cells: a sorted CD56 or NKG2C T cell subset, CD4+ or CD8+ T cells, or bulk PBMC T cells (not recorded which). This receptor chain uses TRBV9 and TRBJ1-3. The CDR3 corresponds to CASSLETTPGNTIYF. When the CDR3 is completed using the reference TRBV9 and TRBJ1-3 genes on either side, the full variable domain is DSGVTQTPKHLITATGQRVTLRCSPRSGDLSVYWYQQSLDQGLQFLIQYYNGEERAKGNILERFSAQQFPDLHSELNLSSLELGDSALYFCASSLETTPGNTIYFGEGSWLTVV.